Shown below are 24 T cell receptor beta chains from a single sample sequenced in a study of Ad26.COV2.S vaccination and SARS-CoV-2 variants. Sequencing was performed with immunoSEQ multiplex PCR; in TCRdb, only in-frame clones are kept and a portion is missing. The sample shows roughly 460,000 clones, roughly 87% of them seen only once. Treatment meaning: 15 to 20 received Ad26.COV2.S at low or high dose, single or two shots; a few received placebo; per-sample allocation not given. Samples came from day 63 after the first vaccine or placebo injection. Sample: peripheral blood, taken in a trial of Ad26.COV2.S vaccine versus placebo. Source of these receptors: a person aged 18-65 years who received the Ad26.COV2.S COVID-19 vaccine or a placebo.

V gene TRBV2 combines with J gene TRBJ2-1; 14 bases match TRBD2. The CDR3 extends over 16 amino acids. J lost 2 bases, V lost 6 bases, and 3 bases had no gene match. Germline CDR1 and CDR2: SNHLY and FYNNEI. The CDR3 nucleotides are TGTGCCAGCAGGGCGGGACTAGCGGGGGCCTACAATGAGCAGTTCTTC. Residues: CASRAGLAGAYNEQFF.

The chain carries TRBV7-8 and TRBJ2-3; 7 bases align to TRBD2. Germline CDR1 SGHVS, CDR2 FQNEAQ. The CDR3 totals 16 residues. V shed 3 bases and J 0 bases; nucleotides not matched to a gene: 6. As DNA, the CDR3 is TGTGCCAGCAGCTTTCGAGCGGGGCTCAGCACAGATACGCAGTATTTT. The encoded protein is CASSFRAGLSTDTQYF.

V usage is TRBV28 and J usage is TRBJ1-6; D gene unclear. Trimming stripped 6 bases from V and 9 bases from J, with 9 bases between. The CDR3 sequence is 12 residues long. The germline CDR1 and CDR2 sequences are MDHEN and SYDVKM. The CDR3 sequence: CASSGGFSPLHF. The CDR3 DNA sequence: TGTGCCAGCAGCGGCGGGTTTTCACCCCTCCACTTT.

The V gene is TRBV5-1, the J gene TRBJ1-2; D not resolved. This CDR3 has 12 amino acids. Trimming shortened V by 0 bases and J by 6 bases, and 6 bases separated the two germline ends. Germline V gene sequence: CDR1 SGHRS, CDR2 YFSETQ. CDR3 sequence: CASSLDLDGYTF. CDR3 DNA sequence: TGCGCCAGCAGCTTGGACTTAGATGGCTACACCTTC.

The sample holds one count of this clone. The chain is built from TRBV6-5 and TRBJ1-1; TRBD1 might be the D (6 bases). The V gene lost 8 bases and the J gene lost 8 bases, with 15 bases spanning the gap. Germline CDR1 MNHEY, CDR2 SVGAGI. The CDR3 runs 12 residues. CDR3 region: CASGRQELEAFF. The CDR3 DNA reads as TGTGCCAGCGGACGACAGGAGCTAGAAGCTTTCTTT.

The rearrangement uses TRBV19 and TRBJ1-4; no clear D gene. Germline CDR1 and CDR2: LNHDA and SQIVND (reference sequence). The CDR3 runs to 12 residues. Trimming pared 9 bases from V and 7 bases from J, leaving 12 bases between. CDR3 coding DNA: TGTGCCAGCTCTTCATCCGGTGAAAAACTGTTTTTT. Its protein is CASSSSGEKLFF.

V is TRBV3-1 (or the pseudogene TRBV3-2) and J is TRBJ1-1, with D hard to call. Germline values: CDR1 LGHDT, CDR2 YNNKEL (reference sequence). The V end lost 3 bases, the J end lost 2 bases, and 10 bases lay between the germline ends. CDR3 length: 14 amino acids. The CDR3, as DNA: TGTGCCAGCAGCCAGGCCGGGATCAACACTGAAGCTTTCTTT. This translates into CASSQAGINTEAFF.

The chain has TRBV5-1 and TRBJ1-1; 11 bases align to TRBD1. This CDR3 has 16 amino acids. Germline assignment: CDR1 SGHRS and CDR2 YFSETQ. V lost 4 bases to trimming and J lost 4 bases; unmatched junction nucleotides: 9. The CDR3 loop reads CASSLGQGAEGTEAFF. The DNA for the CDR3 is TGCGCCAGCAGCCTCGGACAGGGGGCCGAAGGCACTGAAGCTTTCTTT.

The chain combines TRBV6-2 or TRBV6-3 with TRBJ1-2; D ambiguous. The V gene's germline CDR1 is MNHEY and CDR2 SVGEGT. Trimming removed 4 bases at V and 5 bases at J, with 11 bases between. This CDR3 has 13 residues. The CDR3 nucleotides read TGTGCCAGCAGTTGGTCGGAATGGTATGGCTACACCTTC. Amino acids: CASSWSEWYGYTF.

The genes are TRBV6-1 and TRBJ2-7; weak D call: TRBD2 (5 bases). CDR3 length equals 14 residues. Trimming cost V 3 bases and J 4 bases, with 13 bases left between them. Looked up from germline, CDR1 is MNHNS and CDR2 is SASEGT. CDR3 in DNA: TGTGCCAGCAGTGACCGCGATACGGGGTACGAGCAGTACTTC. Its protein product is CASSDRDTGYEQYF.

This chain connects TRBV3-1 (or the pseudogene TRBV3-2) to TRBJ1-3; D is uncertain. This CDR3 has 13 residues. V lost 4 bases and J lost 0, with 4 bases in between. Germline CDR1 LGHDT, CDR2 YNNKEL (reference sequence). The CDR3: CASSPNSGNTIYF. The CDR3 DNA follows: TGTGCCAGCAGCCCTAACTCTGGAAACACCATATATTTT.

The chain employs TRBV27 and TRBJ2-5; 8 bases fit TRBD1. The junction had 7 bases not matched to a gene; V was cut back by 2 bases and J by 5 bases. Germline-derived CDR1 and CDR2 are MNHEY and SMNVEV (reference sequence). This CDR3 is built from 15 residues. CDR3 region: CASSLGQGSFETQYF. Written as DNA, the CDR3 is TGTGCCAGCAGTTTAGGACAGGGATCGTTCGAGACCCAGTACTTC.

V is TRBV5-1 and J is TRBJ1-6, with 7 bases fitting TRBD1. Per the germline V gene, CDR1 is SGHRS and CDR2 is YFSETQ. The length of the CDR3 is 18 residues. The ends lost 3 bases at V and 7 bases at J; junction bases unmatched: 16. The CDR3 spells CASSSGTVSARRNSPLHF. The CDR3 nucleotides are TGCGCCAGCAGCTCCGGGACAGTCTCAGCGAGGCGCAATTCACCCCTCCACTTT. The full variable domain, rest sourced from reference TRBV5-1 and TRBJ1-6, is KAGVTQTPRYLIKTRGQQVTLSCSPISGHRSVSWYQQTPGQGLQFLFEYFSETQRNKGNFPGRFSGRQFSNSRSEMNVSTLELGDSALYLCASSSGTVSARRNSPLHFGNGTRLTVT.

V and J are TRBV11-3 and TRBJ2-7; a weak D match, TRBD1 (5 bases). Germline CDR1 and CDR2: SGHNT and YENEEA. CDR3 length: 13 residues. The germline V and J ends were trimmed by 5 bases and 1 base, with 9 bases remaining between them. CDR3 nucleotide sequence: TGTGCCAGCAGCGTAACAGGATCCTACGAGCAGTACTTC. This codes for CASSVTGSYEQYF.

This chain joins TRBV30 and TRBJ1-1; weak D call: TRBD1 (6 bases). Trimming removed 5 bases from V and 2 bases from J, with 12 bases in between. CDR1 and CDR2 from the germline V gene are GTSNPN and SVGIG (reference sequence). The CDR3 contains 13 residues. The CDR3 sequence is CAWEGVINTEAFF. Here the CDR3 DNA reads TGTGCCTGGGAGGGGGTGATAAACACTGAAGCTTTCTTT.

The J gene is TRBJ2-1, the V gene TRBV5-1, with 11 positions matching TRBD2. The trim removed 0 bases at V and 9 bases at J, leaving 8 bases unmatched. The CDR3 extends over 16 amino acids. Germline values: CDR1 SGHRS, CDR2 YFSETQ. In nucleotides, the CDR3 is TGCGCCAGCAGCTTGGTTGTAGCGGGGGGGCCGGTTGAGCAGTTCTTC. This gives the protein CASSLVVAGGPVEQFF.

In the case of this clone: Additional DNA sequences in this sample encode the identical CDR3. The rearrangement joins TRBV19 to TRBJ2-3; D possibly corresponds to TRBD2 (5 bases). The V and J ends lost 4 bases and 3 bases respectively, with 14 bases between them. The V gene's germline CDR1 is LNHDA and CDR2 SQIVND (reference sequence). The CDR3 runs 15 residues. This chain's CDR3 is CASSTAGSSTDTQYF. The CDR3 DNA follows: TGTGCCAGTAGTACCGCGGGTAGCAGTACAGATACGCAGTATTTT.

This clone occurred once. The chain joins TRBV5-1 to TRBJ1-4; D remains ambiguous. Between the trimmed V and J ends, which lost 2 bases and 8 bases, there was a span of 13 bases. Germline CDR1 reads SGHRS; CDR2 reads YFSETQ. This CDR3 has 14 residues. The CDR3 DNA sequence: TGCGCCAGCAGCTTAGGGCAGATCGGGGAAAAACTGTTTTTT. It is translated as CASSLGQIGEKLFF.

The chain employs TRBV28 and TRBJ1-5; D gene uncertain. Germline V gene sequence: CDR1 MDHEN, CDR2 SYDVKM. Trimming removed 3 bases from V and 2 bases from J, with 14 bases in between. The CDR3 covers 16 residues. This CDR3 is CASSFGGYVGNQPQHF. Written as DNA, the CDR3 is TGTGCCAGCAGTTTTGGAGGGTATGTCGGCAATCAGCCCCAGCATTTT.

The chain is built from TRBV5-1 and TRBJ1-1; D unresolved. Germline CDR1 reads SGHRS; CDR2 reads YFSETQ. The CDR3 loop spans 13 amino acids. The V gene lost 5 bases and the J gene lost 1 base, with 9 bases spanning the gap. Here the CDR3 reads CASSPSSNTEAFF. CDR3 sequence (DNA): TGCGCCAGCAGTCCTTCCTCGAACACTGAAGCTTTCTTT.

This CDR3 is CASSQTSSGVYF. CDR3 DNA: TGTGCCAGCAGCCAAACTTCTAGCGGGGTATACTTC. The J gene is TRBJ2-7, the V gene TRBV14; TRBD2 agrees at 9 bases. V lost 2 bases to trimming and J lost 13 bases; unmatched junction nucleotides: 6. The germline CDR1 and CDR2 sequences are SGHDN and FVKESK. This CDR3 is built from 12 residues. The complete variable domain, with remaining parts taken from reference TRBV14 and TRBJ2-7, reads EAGVTQFPSHSVIEKGQTVTLRCDPISGHDNLYWYRRVMGKEIKFLLHFVKESKQDESGMPNNRFLAERTGGTYSTLKVQPAELEDSGVYFCASSQTSSGVYFGPGTRLTVT.

The J gene is TRBJ2-2, the V gene TRBV21-1; the table's D call, TRBD1, was not checked against the DNA. TRBV21-1 is termed a pseudogene. The CDR3 sequence is 19 residues long. For the CDR3, the DNA is TGTGCCAGCAGCAAATTGGAATACCGGGACAGGGCGGACACCGGGGAGCTGTTTTTT. Translating it yields CASSKLEYRDRADTGELFF.

This clone was seen many times. J is TRBJ1-2 and V is TRBV7-9; D call uncertain. V shed 3 bases and J shed 6 bases, with 14 bases lying between them. Germline CDR1 and CDR2: SEHNR and FQNEAQ (reference sequence). This CDR3 has 14 amino acids. CDR3 sequence: CASSFETSPHGYTF. CDR3 coding DNA: TGTGCCAGCAGCTTCGAAACGTCCCCTCATGGCTACACCTTC. The whole variable domain, remainder taken from reference TRBV7-9 and TRBJ1-2, is DTGVSQNPRHKITKRGQNVTFRCDPISEHNRLYWYRQTLGQGPEFLTYFQNEAQLEKSRLLSDRFSAERPKGSFSTLEIQRTEQGDSAMYLCASSFETSPHGYTFGSGTRLTVV.

The gene calls are TRBV4-1 and TRBJ2-1; D might be TRBD1 or TRBD2, each matching 5 bases. The CDR3 is 15 amino acids. V dropped 5 bases and J dropped 2 bases, with 13 bases sitting between them. CDR1 is MGHRA and CDR2 is YSYEKL in the germline V gene. The DNA of the CDR3 is TGCGCCAGCAGCTACCGGGACGGAACCTACAATGAGCAGTTCTTC. Its protein is CASSYRDGTYNEQFF.